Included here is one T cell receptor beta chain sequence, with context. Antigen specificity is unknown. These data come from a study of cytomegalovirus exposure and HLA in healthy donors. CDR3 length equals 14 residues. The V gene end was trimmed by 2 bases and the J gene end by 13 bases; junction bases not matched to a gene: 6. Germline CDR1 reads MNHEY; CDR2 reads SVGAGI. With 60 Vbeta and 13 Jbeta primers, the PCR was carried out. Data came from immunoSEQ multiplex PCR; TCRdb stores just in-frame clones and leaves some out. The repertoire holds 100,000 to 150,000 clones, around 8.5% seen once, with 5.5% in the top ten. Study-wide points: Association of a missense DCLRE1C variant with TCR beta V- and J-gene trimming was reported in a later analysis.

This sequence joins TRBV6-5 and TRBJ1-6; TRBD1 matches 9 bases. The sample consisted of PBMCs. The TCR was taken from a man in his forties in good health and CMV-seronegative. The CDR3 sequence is CASSYTGQGFPLHF. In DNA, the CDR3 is TGTGCCAGCAGTTACACAGGACAGGGGTTTCCCCTCCACTTT.